This section outlines one T cell receptor beta chain sequence together with its context. Its antigen remains unknown. The CDR3 spans 13 residues. Germline loops: CDR1 WSHSY, CDR2 SAAADI. The sample originates from a study of monozygotic twins with inflammatory bowel disease. General study findings and limits: Lower TCRbeta diversity (inverse Simpson) was seen in IBD patients than in healthy co-twins.

cDNA for TCRalpha and TCRbeta was amplified by nested PCRs of roughly 15 then about 10 cycles. TCRdb reprocessed the 5' RACE reads and stores each CDR3 protein as one record, lacking DNA. The clone table shows about 300,000 distinct CDR3 sequences, with the ten largest holding 5.5% to 6.5%. Sequenced: blood. V gene TRBV10-2 combines with J gene TRBJ1-5. The TCR comes from a human donor with ulcerative colitis or Crohn's disease, or a healthy co-twin of an affected twin (not recorded which). Here the CDR3 reads CASSDLNNQPQHF.